One and the same sample provided the 5 T cell receptor beta chains below, sequenced in a study of T cells after yellow fever vaccination. Each CDR3 protein gets one entry after TCRdb re-called the 5' RACE reads with MiXCR. The table records 620,000 or so distinct CDR3 sequences, around an eighth of them present only once. Sequenced material: PBMCs, taken on the day of the yellow fever booster vaccination. Receptor source: a man aged 25 to 40 who received the YFV17D yellow fever vaccine.

There are a few counts of this clonotype. The chain links TRBV4-3 to TRBJ2-3; 7 bases are a match to TRBD2. V trimming: 4 bases; J trimming: 5 bases; junction bases outside the gene matches: 12. This CDR3 comprises 16 residues. The germline CDR1 and CDR2 sequences are LGHNA and YSLEER. CDR3 in DNA: TGCGCCAGCAGCCTCAGCCTCGGCGGGAGTGGAGATACGCAGTATTTT. It specifies CASSLSLGGSGDTQYF.

This clonotype showed up just a few times. V is TRBV12-3 or TRBV12-4 and J is TRBJ1-3, with D unresolved. This CDR3 comprises 10 residues. Trimming took 3 bases from V and 7 from J, leaving 1 base between them. In DNA form, the CDR3 reads TGTGCCAGCAGTTTGAACACCATATATTTT. Translating it yields CASSLNTIYF.

The V gene is TRBV21-1, the J gene TRBJ2-3; TRBD2 reflects the table's D call only, with no check against the DNA. TRBV21-1 is given as a pseudogene. The CDR3 runs to 15 residues. The CDR3 region is CASRLAELHNNTQYF. DNA for the CDR3: TGTGCCAGCAGATTAGCGGAGCTACACAACAATACGCAGTATTTT.

This clonotype was observed a few times. V gene TRBV6-1 combines with J gene TRBJ2-1; 11 positions agree with TRBD1. Germline V CDR1 and CDR2: MNHNS, SASEGT. The CDR3 spans 15 residues. V lost 6 bases, J lost 3 bases, and 4 bases stayed unmatched. CDR3 nucleotides: TGTGCCAGCAGAACCGGGACAGGGGGCTACAATGAGCAGTTCTTC. Its protein is CASRTGTGGYNEQFF.

The chain combines TRBV29-1 with TRBJ1-1; 7 nucleotides match TRBD1. J gave up 3 bases and V 8 bases, and 9 bases lay outside the gene matches. This CDR3 is built from 13 residues. Germline V gene data show CDR1 as SQVTM and CDR2 as ANQGSEA. CDR3 loop: CSLSQGGYTEAFF. The CDR3 bases are TGCAGCCTAAGTCAGGGGGGGTACACTGAAGCTTTCTTT.